Below, one TCR beta chain is given with its context. In its sample, this clonotype was seen many times. Its antigen remains unidentified. No per-base quality is available; no much larger clone lies one base away. The germline V gene supplies CDR1 SGHRS and CDR2 YFSETQ. V loses 4 bases, J loses 10 bases, and the germline ends lie 18 bases apart. Including cysteine and phenylalanine, the CDR3 has 15 amino acids. Just CDR3 DNA is preserved here, 45 bases in frame from base 1. Library preparation was by 5' RACE. The listed sequencing device is Illumina HiSeq 2000. Template switching added a universal primer binding site, and the final cDNA carried a unique molecular identifier that allowed TCR cDNA molecules to be counted accurately. Specific primers in the conserved constant-segment region were used to synthesize first-strand cDNA for TCR alpha and beta chains. To control for contamination, every cDNA library carried two barcodes: a SMART-Mk sample barcode plus Illumina barcodes. TruSeq adapter sequences and Illumina sample barcodes were added in two successive PCR steps. The Illumina HiSeq platform was used with custom primers to sequence TCR alpha and beta cDNA libraries. The study's processing was this. MiGEC processed the raw reads to extract unique molecular identifiers, while MiXCR was used to determine the CDR3 positions. Recombination models were inferred per individual with the repgenHMM and IGoR tools using an EM algorithm. Shared clonotype analysis was performed with the tcR package in R, normalizing sharing by the product of cloneset sizes. Out-of-frame nonproductive sequences were analyzed to study raw recombination free of thymic and clonal selection effects. TCRdb itself trimmed the public reads at Q25 with fastp, ran MiXCR and retained productive beta chains. Records with the same CDR3 protein are collapsed into one entry carrying the most frequent genes and DNA. What appears here as the V and J calls and clone size reflects TCRdb's work, not the paper's. The table for this sample lists 200,000 to 250,000 distinct CDR3 sequences; around 6.9% of them were counted only once. Together, the top ten hold around 1.8% of the sample.

All donors were healthy Caucasians. Three pairs of female monozygotic twins, all aged about 18 to 29 years, made up the twin cohort. Using Miltenyi CD45RO+ enrichment and human naive T-cell isolation kits, memory (CD45RO+) and naive T cells were isolated from PBMC. These data come from a study of identical twins (dated by TCRdb to 2016 to 2017). In terms of the full investigation: The study deep-sequenced TCR alpha and beta repertoires from monozygotic twins, unrelated adults of various ages and cord blood to test whether fetal clonotypes persist. To rule out contamination, replicate twin experiments were performed at different times with different library preparation protocols.

Overall results and qualifications from the work: In monozygotic twins, recombination models systematically underestimated out-of-frame TCR alpha sharing, but the models matched the sharing seen between unrelated individuals. Compared with coincidental sharing between unrelated individuals, out-of-frame TCR alpha sequences shared between twins had an excess of sequences with low generation probability. Invariant T cells such as MAIT and iNKT could partly confound zero-insertion analyses, though diverse VJ usage argued against this for most clonotypes. Because the same donors could not be followed over many years, conclusions were based on cross-sectional statistical analysis. Abundant cord blood beta clonotypes carried fewer insertions; young adult naive repertoires showed a weaker similar trend, while memory repertoires showed none. A weaker excess of twin sharing was found in beta out-of-frame sequences because the signal-to-noise ratio was lowered by fewer shared sequences.

Separately, the same data were catalogued under a study of yellow fever vaccine responses in identical twins. That second publication adds: According to the authors, in identical twins the way T cells responded to vaccination appeared partly convergent and partly personalized. Focusing on identical twins, the study followed the T cell clones that responded to the vaccine, and did so with precision.

The chain links TRBV5-1 with TRBJ1-6; the D segment could be TRBD1, given 5 matching bases. The clonotype was recovered from a woman between 18 and 30 years old in good health. The sequencing sample was made of memory (CD45RO+) T cells sorted from blood. The cell subset or site label corresponds to: CD45RO+ enriched T cells. The CDR3 reads as follows: CASSIGRGAESPLHF. The bases read TGCGCCAGCAGCATCGGGAGGGGTGCGGAGTCACCCCTCCACTTT.